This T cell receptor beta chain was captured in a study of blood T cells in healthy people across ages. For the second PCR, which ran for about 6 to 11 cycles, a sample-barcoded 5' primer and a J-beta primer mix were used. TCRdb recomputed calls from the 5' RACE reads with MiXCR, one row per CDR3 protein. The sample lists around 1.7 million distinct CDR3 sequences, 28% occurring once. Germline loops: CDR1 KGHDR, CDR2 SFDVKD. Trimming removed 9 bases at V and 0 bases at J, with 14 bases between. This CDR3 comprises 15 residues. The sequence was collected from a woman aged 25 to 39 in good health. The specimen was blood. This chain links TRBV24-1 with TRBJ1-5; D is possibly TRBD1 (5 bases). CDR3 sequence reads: CATQGTEYSNQPQHF. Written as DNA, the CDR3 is TGTGCCACCCAAGGGACGGAATATAGCAATCAGCCCCAGCATTTT.